The text below deals with one T cell receptor (beta chain). Sequencing used immunoSEQ multiplex PCR; TCRdb keeps in-frame clones, though not all of them. The sample holds hundreds of thousands of clones, roughly 90% seen once. The CDR3 is 13 amino acids. Deletions cut 8 bases from V and 6 bases from J, with 17 bases between. CDR1 and CDR2 from the germline V gene are MNHNY and SVGAGI (reference sequence). These data originate in a study of shared T cell receptors in the human thymus. These sequences were also reported in another study, on human thymus T cells. In that study: Resections were taken during corrective heart surgery, and the thymus tissue came from these. Related research examined unrelated individuals and reported that their thymic repertoires overlapped highly.

Input material: thymocytes. The receptor comes from a boy younger than two with a congenital heart defect. The chain recombines TRBV6-6 with TRBJ2-7, with D tentatively TRBD2 (5 bases). The chain's CDR3 is CASELAPPGEQYF. For the CDR3, the DNA is TGTGCCAGCGAGCTAGCTCCGCCAGGCGAGCAGTACTTC.